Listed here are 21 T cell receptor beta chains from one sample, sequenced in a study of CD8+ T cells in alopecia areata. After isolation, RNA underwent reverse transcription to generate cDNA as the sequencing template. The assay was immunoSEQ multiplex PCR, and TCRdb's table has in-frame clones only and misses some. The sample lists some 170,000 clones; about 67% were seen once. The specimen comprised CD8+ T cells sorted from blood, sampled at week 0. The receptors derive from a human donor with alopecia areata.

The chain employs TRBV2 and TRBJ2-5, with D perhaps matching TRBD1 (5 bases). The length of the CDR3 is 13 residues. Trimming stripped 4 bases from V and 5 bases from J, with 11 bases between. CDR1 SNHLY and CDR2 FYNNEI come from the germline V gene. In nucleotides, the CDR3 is TGTGCCAGCAGTGGACAGTTTGGGGAGACCCAGTACTTC. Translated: CASSGQFGETQYF.

The CDR3 nucleotides read TGTGCCAGCAGGGACCTGAAACCCTTAAACAGTGGCTACACCTTC. Amino acids: CASRDLKPLNSGYTF. The chain couples TRBV6-1 to TRBJ1-2, with D uncertain. Trimming cost V 6 bases and J 7 bases, with 21 bases left between them. CDR1 MNHNS and CDR2 SASEGT come from the germline V gene. The CDR3 loop spans 15 amino acids.

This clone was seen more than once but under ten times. The CDR3 nucleotides read TGTGCCAGCACCGAAAAACGGGACAGCATGGGAAAACTGTTTTTT. The encoded protein is CASTEKRDSMGKLFF. The V gene is TRBV7-9, the J gene TRBJ1-4; the match to TRBD1 covers 7 bases. Germline V lookup: CDR1 SEHNR, CDR2 FQNEAQ (reference sequence). The CDR3 loop spans 15 amino acids. The trim removed 7 bases at V and 10 bases at J, leaving 15 bases unmatched.

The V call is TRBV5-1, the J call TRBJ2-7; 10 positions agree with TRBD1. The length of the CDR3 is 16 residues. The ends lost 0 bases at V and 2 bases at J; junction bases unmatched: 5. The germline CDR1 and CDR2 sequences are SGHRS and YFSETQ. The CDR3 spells CASSLVPGQGTYEQYF. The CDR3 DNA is TGCGCCAGCAGCTTGGTCCCGGGACAGGGGACCTACGAGCAGTACTTC.

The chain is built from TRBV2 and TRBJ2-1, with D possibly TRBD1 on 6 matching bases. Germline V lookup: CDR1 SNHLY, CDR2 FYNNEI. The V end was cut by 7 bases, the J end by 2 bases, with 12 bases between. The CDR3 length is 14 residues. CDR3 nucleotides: TGTGCCAGCATAGGGGGAAAAACCTACAATGAGCAGTTCTTC. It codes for CASIGGKTYNEQFF.

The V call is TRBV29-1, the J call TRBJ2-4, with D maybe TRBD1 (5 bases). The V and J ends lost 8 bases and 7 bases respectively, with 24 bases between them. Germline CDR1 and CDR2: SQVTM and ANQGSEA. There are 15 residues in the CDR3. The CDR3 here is CSLRVRAGRENIQYF. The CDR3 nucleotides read TGCAGCCTTAGGGTCCGGGCAGGGCGTGAGAACATTCAGTACTTC.

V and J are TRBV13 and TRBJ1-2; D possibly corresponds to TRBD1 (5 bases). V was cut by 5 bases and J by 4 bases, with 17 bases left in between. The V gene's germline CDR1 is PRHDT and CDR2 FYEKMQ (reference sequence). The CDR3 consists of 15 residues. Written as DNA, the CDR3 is TGTGCCAGCAGCCCGCGGGGAGGGGAAGGCTATGGCTACACCTTC. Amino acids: CASSPRGGEGYGYTF.

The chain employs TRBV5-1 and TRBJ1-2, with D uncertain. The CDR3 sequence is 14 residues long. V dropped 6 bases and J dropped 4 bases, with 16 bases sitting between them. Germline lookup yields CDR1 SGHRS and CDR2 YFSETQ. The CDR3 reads CASNLKIYTYGYTF. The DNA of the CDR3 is TGCGCCAGCAACCTGAAGATATATACCTATGGCTACACCTTC.

CDR3: CASERLGNEKLFF. In DNA, the CDR3 is TGTGCCAGCGAGAGGTTGGGTAATGAAAAACTGTTTTTT. The genes are TRBV6-1 and TRBJ1-4; no clear D gene. V was shortened by 8 bases and J by 4 bases, with 11 bases between the two germline ends. This CDR3 spans 13 amino acids. Germline CDR1 is MNHNS and CDR2 is SASEGT.

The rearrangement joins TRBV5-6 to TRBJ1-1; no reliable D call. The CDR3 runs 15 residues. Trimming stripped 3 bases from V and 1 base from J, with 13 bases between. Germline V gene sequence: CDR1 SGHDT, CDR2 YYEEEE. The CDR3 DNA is TGTGCCAGCAGCTCAAAAGTTCCCCCGAACACTGAAGCTTTCTTT. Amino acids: CASSSKVPPNTEAFF.

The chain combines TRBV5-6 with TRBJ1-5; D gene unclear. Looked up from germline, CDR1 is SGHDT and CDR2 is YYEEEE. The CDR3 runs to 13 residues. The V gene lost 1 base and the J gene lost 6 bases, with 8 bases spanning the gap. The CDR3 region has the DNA TGTGCCAGCAGCTTGACCGGAGGTCAGCCCCAGCATTTT. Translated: CASSLTGGQPQHF.

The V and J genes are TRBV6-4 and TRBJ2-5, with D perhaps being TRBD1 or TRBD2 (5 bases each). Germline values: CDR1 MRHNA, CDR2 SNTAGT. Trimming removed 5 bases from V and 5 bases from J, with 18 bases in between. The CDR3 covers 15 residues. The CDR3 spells CASSPPLRGWETQYF. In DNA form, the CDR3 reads TGTGCCAGCAGTCCTCCTCTGAGGGGCTGGGAGACCCAGTACTTC.

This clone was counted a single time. The CDR3 DNA is TGCGCCAGCAGTGAGTCCGTAGCCAAAAACATTCAGTACTTC. This encodes CASSESVAKNIQYF. The V and J genes are TRBV10-2 and TRBJ2-4; D gene unclear. The CDR3 is 14 amino acids. The ends were cut back, 0 bases at V and 0 bases at J, with 3 bases in the middle. Germline values: CDR1 WSHSY, CDR2 SAAADI.

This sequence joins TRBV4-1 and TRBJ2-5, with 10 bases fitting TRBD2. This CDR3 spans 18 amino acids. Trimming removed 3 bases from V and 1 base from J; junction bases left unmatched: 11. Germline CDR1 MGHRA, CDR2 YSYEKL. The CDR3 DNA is TGCGCCAGCAGCCACGAAGCGGGGGGGACCAAATTCCAAGAGACCCAGTACTTC. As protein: CASSHEAGGTKFQETQYF.

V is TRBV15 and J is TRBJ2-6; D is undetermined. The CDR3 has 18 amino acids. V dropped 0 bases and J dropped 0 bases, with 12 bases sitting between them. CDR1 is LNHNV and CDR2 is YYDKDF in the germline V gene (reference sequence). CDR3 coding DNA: TGTGCCACCAGCAGAGATTACAGCGCCAACTCTGGGGCCAACGTCCTGACTTTC. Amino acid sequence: CATSRDYSANSGANVLTF. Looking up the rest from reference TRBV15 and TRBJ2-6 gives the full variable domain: DAMVIQNPRYQVTQFGKPVTLSCSQTLNHNVMYWYQQKSSQAPKLLFHYYDKDFNNEADTPDNFQSRRPNTSFCFLDIRSPGLGDTAMYLCATSRDYSANSGANVLTFGAGSRLTVL.

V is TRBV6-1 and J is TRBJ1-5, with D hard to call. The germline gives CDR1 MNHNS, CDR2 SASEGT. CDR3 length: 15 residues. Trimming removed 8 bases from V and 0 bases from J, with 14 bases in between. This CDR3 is CASSPAGRSNQPQHF. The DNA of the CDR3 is TGTGCCAGCTCCCCAGCCGGCCGTAGCAATCAGCCCCAGCATTTT.

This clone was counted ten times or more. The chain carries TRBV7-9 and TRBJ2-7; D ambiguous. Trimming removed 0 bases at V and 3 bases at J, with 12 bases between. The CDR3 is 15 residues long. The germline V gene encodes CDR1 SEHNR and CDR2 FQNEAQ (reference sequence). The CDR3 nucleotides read TGTGCCAGCAGCTTAGCACGGACCTCGAACTACGAGCAGTACTTC. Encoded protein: CASSLARTSNYEQYF. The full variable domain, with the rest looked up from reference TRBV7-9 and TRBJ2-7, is DTGVSQNPRHKITKRGQNVTFRCDPISEHNRLYWYRQTLGQGPEFLTYFQNEAQLEKSRLLSDRFSAERPKGSFSTLEIQRTEQGDSAMYLCASSLARTSNYEQYFGPGTRLTVT.

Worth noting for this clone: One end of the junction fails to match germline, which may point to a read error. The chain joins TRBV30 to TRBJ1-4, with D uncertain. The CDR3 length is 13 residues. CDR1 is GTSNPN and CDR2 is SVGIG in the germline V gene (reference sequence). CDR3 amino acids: CAWNHGGFERLFF. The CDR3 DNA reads TGTGCCTGGAACCACGGCGGATTTGAAAGACTGTTTTTT.

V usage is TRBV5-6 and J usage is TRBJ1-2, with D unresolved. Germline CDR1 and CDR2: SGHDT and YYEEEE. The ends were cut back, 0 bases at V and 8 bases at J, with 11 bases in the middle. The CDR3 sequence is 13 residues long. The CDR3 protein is CASSLGRVRGYTF. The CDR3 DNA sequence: TGTGCCAGCAGCTTGGGAAGGGTCCGCGGCTACACCTTC.

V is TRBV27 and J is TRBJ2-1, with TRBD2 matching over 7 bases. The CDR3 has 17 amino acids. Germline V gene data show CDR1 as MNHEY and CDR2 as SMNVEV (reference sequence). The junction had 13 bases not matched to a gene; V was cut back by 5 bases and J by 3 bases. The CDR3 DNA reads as TGTGCCAGCAGTACGTACGGGGGGTCAAAAATCTACAATGAGCAGTTCTTC. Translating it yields CASSTYGGSKIYNEQFF.

CDR3 bases: TGTGCCAGCAGCGAGGGACAGGGGTTCTATGGCTACACCTTC. Amino acid sequence: CASSEGQGFYGYTF. The V and J genes are TRBV13 and TRBJ1-2; 10 bases align to TRBD1. In germline, CDR1 is PRHDT, CDR2 FYEKMQ (reference sequence). The CDR3 totals 14 residues. V lost 5 bases to trimming and J lost 4 bases; unmatched junction nucleotides: 4.